This TCR beta chain was sequenced during a study of T cell changes during pregnancy in multiple sclerosis. The CDR3 runs to 16 residues. V dropped 4 bases and J dropped 0; count of bases not matched to a gene: 6. Germline CDR1 and CDR2: SEHNR and FQNEAQ (reference sequence). Repertoires were generated with immunoSEQ multiplex PCR, while TCRdb's copy carries only in-frame clones and drops some. This sample has about 70,000 clones, with around 90% found just once. The clonotype was recovered from a female donor with multiple sclerosis, enrolled in a pregnancy study. The sequences come from CD4+ T cells from peripheral blood mononuclear cells, collected after pregnancy. V gene TRBV7-9 combines with J gene TRBJ2-1, with TRBD1 identical over 7 bases. The CDR3 loop is CASSSGTVFSYNEQFF. Here the CDR3 DNA reads TGTGCCAGCAGCTCAGGGACAGTCTTCTCCTACAATGAGCAGTTCTTC.